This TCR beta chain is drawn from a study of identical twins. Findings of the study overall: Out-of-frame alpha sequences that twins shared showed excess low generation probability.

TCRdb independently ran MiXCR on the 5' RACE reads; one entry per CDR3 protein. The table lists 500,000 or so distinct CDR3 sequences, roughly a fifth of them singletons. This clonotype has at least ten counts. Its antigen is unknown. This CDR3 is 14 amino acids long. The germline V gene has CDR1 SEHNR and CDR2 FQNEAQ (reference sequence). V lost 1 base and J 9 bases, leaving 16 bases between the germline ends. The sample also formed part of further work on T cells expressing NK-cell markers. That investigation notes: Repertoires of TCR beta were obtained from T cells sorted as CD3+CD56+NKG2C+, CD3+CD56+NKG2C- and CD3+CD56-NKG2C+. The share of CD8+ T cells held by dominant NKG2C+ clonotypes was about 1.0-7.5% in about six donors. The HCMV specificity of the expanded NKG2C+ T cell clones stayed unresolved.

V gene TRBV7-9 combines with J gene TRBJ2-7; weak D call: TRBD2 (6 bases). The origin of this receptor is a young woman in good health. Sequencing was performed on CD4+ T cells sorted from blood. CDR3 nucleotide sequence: TGTGCCAGCAGCTTAGGAGTTCTAGCGAGCACGCAGTACTTC. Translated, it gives CASSLGVLASTQYF.